This T cell receptor (beta chain) comes out of a study of T cell repertoires in cytomegalovirus infection. On the study more broadly: CMV infection plus the matching HLA type was flagged by public TCR beta signatures. Points from the study as a whole: Clonotype analysis showed dominance of the ex vivo response by HLA-C-restricted CMV-specific TCR beta clonotypes.

The CDR3 runs to 16 residues. The germline V gene encodes CDR1 MNHEY and CDR2 SVGEGT. V was pared by 6 bases and J by 10 bases, with 13 bases of the junction left unmatched. This clonotype was recorded at least ten times. The antigen is not known. TCRdb reprocessed the reads with MiXCR, giving one entry per CDR3 protein. This sample has roughly 150,000 distinct CDR3 sequences, with over 15% found just once. The chain uses TRBV6-2 or TRBV6-3 and TRBJ2-1; TRBD2 aligns across 12 bases. The sample consisted of CD8+ T cells from PBMCs. The TCR was taken from a human donor in good health (CMV status not recorded). Some clones in this sample may be carry-over from other donors' samples. The CDR3 nucleotides are TGTGCCAGCAGCTCGCCCCGACTAGCGGGAGTAGACGAGCAGTTCTTC. This translates into CASSSPRLAGVDEQFF.